This note documents a single T cell receptor (beta chain) sequence. This CDR3 spans 15 amino acids. Germline V gene lookup returns CDR1 MNHEY and CDR2 SVGAGI. Trimming took 0 bases from V and 2 from J, leaving 10 bases between them. Generated by immunoSEQ multiplex PCR, the TCRdb table keeps only in-frame clones and is missing some. The sample lists hundreds of thousands of clones, roughly 88% occurring once. The data belong to a study of shared T cell receptors in the human thymus. The data also belong to a second study, concerning human thymus T cells. That study reports: Resected material from corrective heart surgery provided the thymus tissue analysed.

The sequenced material came from thymocytes. The gene calls are TRBV6-5 and TRBJ1-1; no definite D call. The receptor's source is a girl in the first two years of life with a congenital heart defect. The CDR3 DNA follows: TGTGCCAGCAGTTACTCCCCCCCAAAAAACACTGAAGCTTTCTTT. Translating it yields CASSYSPPKNTEAFF.